A selection of T cell receptor beta chains follows, all from one sample in a study of response to subunit inactivated influenza vaccine. TCRdb redid the calling of the RT-PCR reads with MiXCR, one entry per CDR3 protein. Among approximately 680,000 distinct CDR3 sequences listed, about a sixth were seen once. Material: PBMCs from blood, obtained roughly 12 days after vaccination. Source of these receptors: a man aged 50 to 59 who received an inactivated influenza vaccine. Both conserved end residues are part of each CDR3. D genes are given only for firm matches. Not every row has a clone size; where given, it reads once, few, many or a size class.

>TRBJ2-1|NA|TRBV24-1|NA
TGTGCCACCAGTGCGGCTGAAGGTGAGCAGTTCTTC
CATSAAEGEQFF
>TRBJ1-2|NA|TRBV5-1|NA
TGCGCCAGCAGCTCAGGGGCTCCTAACTATGGCTACACCTTC
CASSSGAPNYGYTF
>TRBJ2-1|TRBD1|TRBV11-3|NA
TGTGCCAGCAGCTTAGTGGGGACAGCGACTTACAATGAGCAGTTCTTC
CASSLVGTATYNEQFF
>TRBJ1-5|TRBD1|TRBV5-5|NA
TGTGCCAGCAGCCCCCTCGGACAGGTTAGCAATCAGCCCCAGCATTTT
CASSPLGQVSNQPQHF
>TRBJ1-5|NA|TRBV20-1|NA
TGCAGTGCTAGAGATGCAGGGATCAATCAGCCCCAGCATTTT
CSARDAGINQPQHF
>TRBJ2-2|NA|TRBV28|few
TGTGCCAGCAGTTTACCCCTGGTGCTCACTAACACCGGGGAGCTGTTTTTT
CASSLPLVLTNTGELFF
>TRBJ1-1|NA|TRBV12-3/TRBV12-4|many
TGTGCCAGCAGTCACAGACAGAGTGGCAGGAACACTGAAGCTTTCTTT
CASSHRQSGRNTEAFF
>TRBJ2-3|TRBD2|TRBV7-2|NA
TGTGCCAGCAGCTTTTGGACTAGCGGCATCACAGATACGCAGTATTTT
CASSFWTSGITDTQYF
>TRBJ2-5|NA|TRBV5-1|NA
TGCGCCAGCAGCTTCCCGGGACAAGAGACCCAGTACTTC
CASSFPGQETQYF
>TRBJ2-3|TRBD1|TRBV28|NA
TGTGCCAGCAGTGTCGGGACAGGGGGGAGCACAGATACGCAGTATTTT
CASSVGTGGSTDTQYF
>TRBJ2-7|TRBD1|TRBV3-1|few
TGTGCCAGCAGCCAACTGGGACAGACCTACGAGCAGTACTTC
CASSQLGQTYEQYF
>TRBJ2-2|NA|TRBV6-1|few
TGTGCCGTTGGGAGACAGCAAAACACCGGGGAGCTGTTTTTT
CAVGRQQNTGELFF
>TRBJ1-4|TRBD1|TRBV5-1|NA
TGCGCCAGCAGCTCCCGGGGACAGGGGTTACAGGGAACTAATGAAAAACTGTTTTTT
CASSSRGQGLQGTNEKLFF
>TRBJ2-3|TRBD1|TRBV10-1|many
TGCGCCAGCAGTGACGACAGGGCCCACACAGATACGCAGTATTTT
CASSDDRAHTDTQYF
>TRBJ1-2|NA|TRBV7-2|few
TGTGCCAGCAGCTATTCGAATTATGGCTACACCTTC
CASSYSNYGYTF
>TRBJ2-5|TRBD1|TRBV2|few
TGTGCCAGTACCGGGACAGGGGAGGAGACCCAGTACTTC
CASTGTGEETQYF
>TRBJ2-3|NA|TRBV12-3/TRBV12-4|many
TGTGCCAGCAGTTCCCAGGGACCTGGGCAGTATTTT
CASSSQGPGQYF
>TRBJ2-7|NA|TRBV7-8|few
TGTGCCAGCAGCCTCCAGGAAACCTCCTACGAGCAGTACTTC
CASSLQETSYEQYF
>TRBJ2-5|NA|TRBV12-3/TRBV12-4|few
TGTGCCAGCACCAACGGGGGCTTCAATCAGTACTTC
CASTNGGFNQYF
>TRBJ2-7|TRBD2|TRBV5-1|NA
TGCGCCTCCTCCTGGGGGTTAAGTAGCGGGTCTACCTACGAGCAGTACTTC
CASSWGLSSGSTYEQYF
>TRBJ2-1|TRBD2|TRBV6-2/TRBV6-3|NA
TGTGCCAGCAGCGGGACTAGGGGCCCCGGAGCAAACTACAATGAGCAGTTCTTC
CASSGTRGPGANYNEQFF
>TRBJ1-1|NA|TRBV20-1|few
TGCAGTGCTAGAGTCGGGAGCTACACTGAAGCTTTCTTT
CSARVGSYTEAFF
>TRBJ2-2|NA|TRBV28|NA
TGTGCCAGCAGAGGGGGTTCGGTAGGGACCGGGGAGCTGTTTTTT
CASRGGSVGTGELFF
>TRBJ2-3|NA|TRBV6-1|NA
TGTGCCAGCAGTGAATTGGCCTTGTGGGGGGACACAGATACGCAGTATTTT
CASSELALWGDTDTQYF
>TRBJ2-3|NA|TRBV3-1|few
TGTGCCAGCAGCCAAGAATCTCCGGGACGCCCCCCAGATACGCAGTATTTT
CASSQESPGRPPDTQYF
>TRBJ2-7|TRBD1|TRBV28|many
TGTGCCAGCAGACTCGGGACAGGGCTCTACGAGCAGTACTTC
CASRLGTGLYEQYF
>TRBJ2-2|TRBD1|TRBV7-6|NA
TGTGCCAGCAGCCACAGGGGTGTGAACACCGGGGAGCTGTTTTTT
CASSHRGVNTGELFF
>TRBJ1-2|TRBD1|TRBV7-9|NA
TGTGCCAGCAGCCGCGGGACAGATGGTGGTTTCGGCTACACCTTC
CASSRGTDGGFGYTF
>TRBJ2-7|TRBD1|TRBV25-1|few
TGTGCCAGCACCAGAGGACAGGGCTCCTACGAGCAGTACTTC
CASTRGQGSYEQYF
>TRBJ1-5|NA|TRBV20-1|NA
TGCAGTGCTAGAGTAGGACCACCTAGCAATCAGCCCCAGCATTTT
CSARVGPPSNQPQHF
>TRBJ2-5|NA|TRBV7-6|NA
TGTGCCAGCAGCTTAGAAGTGGGGCACTCCCCAGAGACCCAGTACTTC
CASSLEVGHSPETQYF
>TRBJ1-5|NA|TRBV20-1|NA
TGCAGTGCGTTTATGGATCGAAAGCCCCAGCATTTT
CSAFMDRKPQHF
>TRBJ1-1|NA|TRBV20-1|NA
TGCAGTGCTAGATTAATGTTACGCGGGAACACTGAAGCTTTCTTT
CSARLMLRGNTEAFF
>TRBJ2-2|NA|TRBV28|NA
TGTGCCAGCAGTTTCTCTCCCACCGGGGAGCTGTTTTTT
CASSFSPTGELFF
>TRBJ1-6|NA|TRBV27|NA
TGTGCCAGCAGGAGGGTACTAGGCTCACCCCTCCACTTT
CASRRVLGSPLHF
>TRBJ2-3|TRBD2|TRBV11-2|NA
TGTGCCAGCAGCTTAAGGCGGACTAGCGTCGCAGATACGCAGTATTTT
CASSLRRTSVADTQYF
>TRBJ1-1|TRBD1|TRBV11-3|few
TGTGCCAGCAGCCGTGGACAGGGAAGGGGGAACACTGAAGCTTTCTTT
CASSRGQGRGNTEAFF
>TRBJ2-1|NA|TRBV28|few
TGTGCCAGCAGTCCAAGTCCCTACAATGAGCAGTTCTTC
CASSPSPYNEQFF
>TRBJ1-2|NA|TRBV10-3|many
TGTGCCATCAGTGAGTCCGCAGGCTACAGCTATGGCTACACCTTC
CAISESAGYSYGYTF
>TRBJ2-3|NA|TRBV7-9|few
TGTGCCAGCAGCTTAGGTAGCGTCAGAGATACGCAGTATTTT
CASSLGSVRDTQYF
>TRBJ2-1|NA|TRBV4-3|few
TGCGCCAGCAGCCAAGATGGTACTTCCTTCTGGAATGAGCAGTTCTTC
CASSQDGTSFWNEQFF
>TRBJ2-2|TRBD2|TRBV20-1|NA
TGCAGTGCTAGTGGGCTAGCGGGAGGGGTTACCGGGGAGCTGTTTTTT
CSASGLAGGVTGELFF
>TRBJ1-2|TRBD1|TRBV6-5|few
TGTGCCGCTAGGACAGGGTATGGCTACACCTTC
CAARTGYGYTF
>TRBJ1-1|NA|TRBV4-1|many
TGCGCCAGCAGCCTAGGCCGGCGAGGTGAAGCTTTCTTT
CASSLGRRGEAFF
>TRBJ1-1|NA|TRBV12-3/TRBV12-4|NA
TGTGCCAGCAGTTCCTGGGGCCGAAGGGGACTGAACACTGAAGCTTTCTTT
CASSSWGRRGLNTEAFF
>TRBJ2-1|NA|TRBV18|many
TGTGCCAGCTCACCACCTAATTCTTACAATGAGCAGTTCTTC
CASSPPNSYNEQFF
>TRBJ2-3|NA|TRBV29-1|NA
TGCAGCGTAGGGAGATTCGCAGATACGCAGTATTTT
CSVGRFADTQYF
>TRBJ1-6|TRBD1|TRBV20-1|NA
TGCAGTGCTAAAACCGGGACAGTTGATTCACCCCTCCACTTT
CSAKTGTVDSPLHF
>TRBJ2-3|TRBD2|TRBV14|few
TGTGCCAGCAGCCTCCACACCGGGACTAAAAAATTT
CASSLHTGTKKF